This T cell receptor (beta chain) was observed in a study of blood T cell repertoires in COVID-19. Background on the study: COVID-19 samples, acute and convalescent, were from the United States, Italy and Spain. T cells, B-cell-depleted T cells, or PBMCs provided the cDNA or gDNA that served as material.

Looked up from germline, CDR1 is LNHDA and CDR2 is SQIVND (reference sequence). The CDR3 is 17 amino acids. V lost 0 bases and J lost 0, with 14 bases in between. Under the authors' procedure: Researchers report that nucleated cell counts were estimated from reference gene primer amplification. Assay used: immunoSEQ multiplex PCR; TCRdb lists only in-frame clones, some missing. That table gives V, J and clone size, and the DNA gave D and trimming. The top ten hold about 6.9% of the sample, which has more than 300,000 clones, 80% to 90% seen once. A Seattle source enrolled patients during active infection and followed them longitudinally.

V gene TRBV19 combines with J gene TRBJ1-2, with D possibly being TRBD1 (5 bases). Material: peripheral blood. This receptor was taken from a woman in her 50s with COVID-19, enrolled during active disease. CDR3 protein: CASSIDRIQATNYGYTF. For the CDR3, the DNA is TGTGCCAGTAGTATAGATCGGATACAGGCCACTAACTATGGCTACACCTTC.